This T cell receptor (beta chain) was captured in a study of Ad26.COV2.S vaccination and SARS-CoV-2 variants. Study as a whole: Participants got Ad26.COV2.S intramuscularly, once or twice 56 days apart.

With regard to this clone: Its specificity is not known.

V was clipped by 2 bases and J by 0 bases, with 8 bases between them. Per the germline V gene, CDR1 is SGHTA and CDR2 is FQGNSA. The CDR3 is 15 residues long. Method: immunoSEQ multiplex PCR; TCRdb's copy keeps in-frame clones and lacks some. The repertoire has about 450,000 clones, approximately 92% of them found once; the top ten carry 2.5%. Whole-study findings and limits: Similar non-spike TCR breadth was seen in vaccine and placebo recipients.

Specified treatment: 19 received Ad26.COV2.S at low or high dose, single or two shots; about 5 received placebo; per-sample allocation not given. Each sample was drawn 63 days after the first injection (of vaccine or placebo). The sample was peripheral blood, taken in a trial of Ad26.COV2.S vaccine versus placebo. The rearrangement links TRBV7-2 to TRBJ2-1, with D hard to call. The receptor comes from a person aged 18-65 years who received the Ad26.COV2.S COVID-19 vaccine or a placebo. CDR3 nucleotides: TGTGCCAGCAGCTTACAGCGAAGCTCCTACAATGAGCAGTTCTTC. Amino acids: CASSLQRSSYNEQFF.